Listed below are T cell receptor beta chains from one sample, sequenced in a study of blood T cell repertoires in COVID-19. TCRdb's table, derived via immunoSEQ multiplex PCR, lists solely in-frame clones and lacks some. Among 90,000 to 120,000 clones listed, about nine tenths were seen once. Sequenced sample: peripheral blood. These receptors came from a woman aged 25-40 years with acute or convalescent COVID-19. The CDR3 runs from the conserved cysteine through the conserved F or W. A D gene is named only where the DNA matches it firmly. Size values are once, few and many counts, or a class for expanded clones, and some rows have none.

v_call: TRBV27; j_call: TRBJ1-1; d_call: -; clone_size: -; cdr3_nt: TGTGCCAGCGGAGGGTCTATGAACACTGAAGCTTTCTTT; cdr3_aa: CASGGSMNTEAFF
v_call: TRBV4-3; j_call: TRBJ2-2; d_call: -; clone_size: -; cdr3_nt: TGCGCCAGCAGCCAAGATCGGGGTACCGGGGAGCTGTTTTTT; cdr3_aa: CASSQDRGTGELFF
v_call: TRBV4-3; j_call: TRBJ1-2; d_call: TRBD1; clone_size: -; cdr3_nt: TGCGCCAGCAGCCAAGATCTTCAGGAGGGGGCGGGTGGCTACACCTTC; cdr3_aa: CASSQDLQEGAGGYTF
v_call: TRBV30; j_call: TRBJ1-5; d_call: -; clone_size: once; cdr3_nt: TGTGCCTGGAGCGGTCTCCAATCGGGCAATCAGCCCCAGCATTTT; cdr3_aa: CAWSGLQSGNQPQHF
v_call: TRBV4-2; j_call: TRBJ1-4; d_call: TRBD1; clone_size: -; cdr3_nt: TGTGCCAGCAGCCAGGCTCGGGACAGGAGCAATGAAAAACTGTTTTTT; cdr3_aa: CASSQARDRSNEKLFF
v_call: TRBV11-3; j_call: TRBJ2-3; d_call: TRBD2; clone_size: once; cdr3_nt: TGTGCCAGCAGCGTCCTGAGCGGGGCGTCCACAGATACGCAGTATTTT; cdr3_aa: CASSVLSGASTDTQYF
v_call: TRBV6-1; j_call: TRBJ1-6; d_call: -; clone_size: once; cdr3_nt: TGTGCCAGCAGTGTAGAGGGCCGCACAATGGGGTCACCCCTCCACTTT; cdr3_aa: CASSVEGRTMGSPLHF
v_call: TRBV30; j_call: TRBJ1-6; d_call: TRBD1; clone_size: -; cdr3_nt: TGTGCCTGGAGTGTACAGAGGACAGGACATTCACCCCTCCACTTT; cdr3_aa: CAWSVQRTGHSPLHF
v_call: TRBV11-3; j_call: TRBJ1-5; d_call: -; clone_size: -; cdr3_nt: TGTGCCAGCAGCCCAGCGGAATTGGGGGGGGGAGGCCAGCCCCAGCATTTT; cdr3_aa: CASSPAELGGGGQPQHF
v_call: TRBV6-2/TRBV6-3; j_call: TRBJ2-1; d_call: -; clone_size: -; cdr3_nt: TGTGCCAGCAGTTACAGCAACAGGATGGTATCCTACAATGAGCAGTTCTTC; cdr3_aa: CASSYSNRMVSYNEQFF
v_call: TRBV11-2; j_call: TRBJ2-5; d_call: -; clone_size: -; cdr3_nt: TGTGCCAGCAGCTTAGGATCAGTTCAAGAGACCCAGTACTTC; cdr3_aa: CASSLGSVQETQYF
v_call: TRBV23-1; j_call: TRBJ1-2; d_call: TRBD1; clone_size: -; cdr3_nt: TGCGCCAGCAGTCATGGCGACAGGGGGTACTATGGCTACACCTTC; cdr3_aa: CASSHGDRGYYGYTF
v_call: TRBV7-2; j_call: TRBJ2-7; d_call: -; clone_size: few; cdr3_nt: TGTGCCAGCAGCCCCTCAAGGGGCAGGGGTTACGAGCAGTACTTC; cdr3_aa: CASSPSRGRGYEQYF
v_call: TRBV11-3; j_call: TRBJ1-2; d_call: TRBD1; clone_size: -; cdr3_nt: TGTGCCAGCAGCGCCGGGGACAGGGAGAGTGGCTACACCTTC; cdr3_aa: CASSAGDRESGYTF
v_call: TRBV3-1/TRBV3-2; j_call: TRBJ1-6; d_call: -; clone_size: once; cdr3_nt: TGTGCCAGCAGCCAAGAGGCCACCGCACCCCTCCACTTT; cdr3_aa: CASSQEATAPLHF
v_call: TRBV6-6; j_call: TRBJ1-5; d_call: TRBD1; clone_size: few; cdr3_nt: TGTGCCAGCAGGGGACAGGGGGGCAATCAGCCCCAGCATTTT; cdr3_aa: CASRGQGGNQPQHF
v_call: TRBV6-4; j_call: TRBJ2-3; d_call: TRBD2; clone_size: -; cdr3_nt: TGTGCCAGCAGTGACGCTAGCGGGGGGGCCAATACGCAGTATTTT; cdr3_aa: CASSDASGGANTQYF
v_call: TRBV3-1/TRBV3-2; j_call: TRBJ1-3; d_call: -; clone_size: -; cdr3_nt: TGTGCCAGCAGCCAAGGGGCAGTCTCTGGAAACACCATATATTTT; cdr3_aa: CASSQGAVSGNTIYF
v_call: TRBV30; j_call: TRBJ1-5; d_call: -; clone_size: -; cdr3_nt: TGTGCCTGGAGTTCGTCAGGGAGCAATCAGCCCCAGCATTTT; cdr3_aa: CAWSSSGSNQPQHF
v_call: TRBV5-1; j_call: TRBJ1-2; d_call: -; clone_size: -; cdr3_nt: TGCGCCAGCAGCCCCATAATAGGTCGGGCTAACTATGGCTACACCTTC; cdr3_aa: CASSPIIGRANYGYTF
v_call: TRBV28; j_call: TRBJ1-1; d_call: -; clone_size: -; cdr3_nt: TGTGCCAGCAGTTTAAGTCGGGGGGGCACTGAAGCTTTCTTT; cdr3_aa: CASSLSRGGTEAFF
v_call: TRBV2; j_call: TRBJ1-2; d_call: -; clone_size: once; cdr3_nt: TGTGCCAGCAGTGAAGGGGGGCCCCTGGGATGGAAAGGCTACACCTTC; cdr3_aa: CASSEGGPLGWKGYTF
v_call: TRBV18; j_call: TRBJ1-1; d_call: -; clone_size: -; cdr3_nt: TGTGCCAGCTCACCAACGGGAAAGAACACTGAAGCTTTCTTT; cdr3_aa: CASSPTGKNTEAFF
v_call: TRBV15; j_call: TRBJ2-3; d_call: TRBD2; clone_size: -; cdr3_nt: TGTGCCACCAGCAAACTGCGGACTAGCGCCGATACGCAGTATTTT; cdr3_aa: CATSKLRTSADTQYF
v_call: TRBV2; j_call: TRBJ2-3; d_call: -; clone_size: -; cdr3_nt: TGTGCCAGCAACGAACACCATACGCAGTATTTT; cdr3_aa: CASNEHHTQYF
v_call: TRBV15; j_call: TRBJ2-5; d_call: -; clone_size: -; cdr3_nt: TGTGCCACCAGCAGAGGAGGAGTGTTCGGGGCAGGGGTGACCCAGTACTTC; cdr3_aa: CATSRGGVFGAGVTQYF
v_call: TRBV4-1; j_call: TRBJ2-7; d_call: TRBD1; clone_size: -; cdr3_nt: TGCGCCAGCAGCCAACGACAGGGGGCCTACGAGCAGTACTTC; cdr3_aa: CASSQRQGAYEQYF
v_call: TRBV7-9; j_call: TRBJ2-7; d_call: -; clone_size: -; cdr3_nt: TGTGCCAGCAGCTTACCCCGGGACAACTCCTACGAGCAGTACTTC; cdr3_aa: CASSLPRDNSYEQYF
v_call: TRBV7-8; j_call: TRBJ2-7; d_call: -; clone_size: -; cdr3_nt: TGTGCCAGCAGTCCACTACCGGTGCACTACGAGCAGTACTTC; cdr3_aa: CASSPLPVHYEQYF
v_call: TRBV12-3/TRBV12-4; j_call: TRBJ2-7; d_call: -; clone_size: -; cdr3_nt: TGTGCCAGCAGTCGTAGACAGAGCTACGAGCAGTACTTC; cdr3_aa: CASSRRQSYEQYF
v_call: TRBV9; j_call: TRBJ2-3; d_call: -; clone_size: -; cdr3_nt: TGTGCCAGCAGCGTGAGAGCAGGGGAGGATACGCAGTATTTT; cdr3_aa: CASSVRAGEDTQYF
v_call: TRBV7-2; j_call: TRBJ2-3; d_call: TRBD2; clone_size: -; cdr3_nt: TGTGCCAGCAGCTTAAGGGAGGGCCCAGATACGCAGTATTTT; cdr3_aa: CASSLREGPDTQYF
v_call: TRBV15; j_call: TRBJ2-5; d_call: TRBD1; clone_size: -; cdr3_nt: TGTGCCACCGCCGGCTGGGGACAGGGAGAGACCCAGTACTTC; cdr3_aa: CATAGWGQGETQYF
v_call: TRBV18; j_call: TRBJ1-1; d_call: TRBD1; clone_size: -; cdr3_nt: TGTGCCAGCTCACGGGGGACAGGGACAACTGAAGCTTTCTTT; cdr3_aa: CASSRGTGTTEAFF
v_call: TRBV3-1/TRBV3-2; j_call: TRBJ1-3; d_call: -; clone_size: -; cdr3_nt: TGTGCCAGCAGCCAAGTGCACGGGGGTGGAAACACCATATATTTT; cdr3_aa: CASSQVHGGGNTIYF
v_call: TRBV18; j_call: TRBJ2-5; d_call: -; clone_size: once; cdr3_nt: TGTGCCAGCGCGGGGGCCCAAGAGACCCAGTACTTC; cdr3_aa: CASAGAQETQYF
v_call: TRBV19; j_call: TRBJ1-2; d_call: TRBD1; clone_size: few; cdr3_nt: TGTGCCAGTAGTCCGACCAGGACAGGGACCTCCTCTGGCTACACCTTC; cdr3_aa: CASSPTRTGTSSGYTF
v_call: TRBV5-8; j_call: TRBJ2-1; d_call: TRBD1; clone_size: -; cdr3_nt: TGTGCCAGCAGGGGACAGCCGACGGCGGGCGGGTTCTTC; cdr3_aa: CASRGQPTAGGFF
v_call: TRBV7-2; j_call: TRBJ1-2; d_call: TRBD1; clone_size: many; cdr3_nt: TGTGCCAGCAGCGACCACTTGGGACAGCCAGCTAACTATGGCTACACCTTC; cdr3_aa: CASSDHLGQPANYGYTF
v_call: TRBV5-1; j_call: TRBJ2-3; d_call: TRBD2; clone_size: -; cdr3_nt: TGCGCCAGCAGCAACCTAGCGGGGGCCAGCACAGATACGCAGTATTTT; cdr3_aa: CASSNLAGASTDTQYF
v_call: TRBV15; j_call: TRBJ1-3; d_call: -; clone_size: -; cdr3_nt: TGTGCCACCAGCAGAGATCTAGTCTCTGGAAACACCATATATTTT; cdr3_aa: CATSRDLVSGNTIYF
v_call: TRBV23-1; j_call: TRBJ1-1; d_call: -; clone_size: few; cdr3_nt: TGCGCCAGCAGTCAAGACAAGAACACTGAAGCTTTCTTT; cdr3_aa: CASSQDKNTEAFF
v_call: TRBV10-3; j_call: TRBJ2-5; d_call: -; clone_size: -; cdr3_nt: TGTGCCATCAGCGCGGGGAGTGGGGAGACCCAGTACTTC; cdr3_aa: CAISAGSGETQYF
v_call: TRBV5-5; j_call: TRBJ1-3; d_call: -; clone_size: -; cdr3_nt: TGTGCCAGCAGGCCGGGCAGCGGCTCCTCTGGAAACACCATATATTTT; cdr3_aa: CASRPGSGSSGNTIYF
v_call: TRBV6-2/TRBV6-3; j_call: TRBJ1-6; d_call: -; clone_size: few; cdr3_nt: TGTGCCAGCAGTTACTCGAGGAGCTCCTATAATTCACCCCTCCACTTT; cdr3_aa: CASSYSRSSYNSPLHF